This T cell receptor (beta chain) was captured by sequencing in a study of post-analysis software for immune sequencing data. Across the whole study: Relapsing-remitting, secondary progressive and progressive-relapsing multiple sclerosis were all included among the disease courses. Findings of the study overall: Multiple sclerosis was associated with a significant reduction in normalized Chao1 diversity relative to controls. Patients used roughly five TRBV segments, including TRBV5-6, TRBV5-1 and TRBV20-1, more often than controls.

Only a few counts were recorded for this clonotype. Its antigen is undetermined. TCR beta cDNA libraries had unique molecular identifiers. TCRdb used MiXCR to reprocess the PCR reads, holding one entry per CDR3 protein. The sample shows about 540,000 distinct CDR3 sequences, around a third of them seen only once. CDR3 length: 15 amino acids. CDR1 MNHNY and CDR2 SVGAGI come from the germline V gene (reference sequence). Trimming removed 0 bases from V and 4 bases from J, with 12 bases in between. Sequencing was done on a sample of blood. This chain uses TRBV6-6 with TRBJ1-2, with a tentative D call TRBD1 (6 bases). This sequence originates from a girl aged 2-17 years with multiple sclerosis. DNA of the CDR3: TGTGCCAGCAGTTACTCTGAGGGGGTCACCTATGGCTACACCTTC. It is translated as CASSYSEGVTYGYTF.